This T cell receptor (beta chain) was identified in a study of beta chain features in type 1 diabetes. Study-level results: People with Type 1 diabetes carried modestly yet significantly shorter TCRB CDR3s in all four CD4+ subsets. Reduced insertions and increased deletions marked VDJ junctions in type 1 diabetes patients. The study found that naive, central memory and Treg TCRB repertoires appeared more similar in patients than in healthy donors. Cells expressing TCR highly could be over-represented by cDNA sequencing.

The CDR3 runs 16 residues. The ends lost 0 bases at V and 5 bases at J; junction bases unmatched: 6. Germline CDR1 is KGHSH and CDR2 is LQKENI. A word on this clone: What it binds is not known.

Expressed TCRB transcripts got sequenced, as all isolated RNA was reverse transcribed. The read count averaged around 3.5 million across naive, central memory and regulatory T cell samples. Produced via immunoSEQ multiplex PCR; TCRdb's table is partial and in-frame only. In the table there are a few hundred thousand clones, roughly 11% of which are singletons. The sequence was collected from a man aged 25 to 40 with type 1 diabetes. This sequence joins TRBV18 and TRBJ2-5; 10 positions match TRBD2. The sequencing sample was made of naive CD4+ T cells from blood. CDR3 sequence: CASSPPAGGPSETQYF. CDR3 nucleotide sequence: TGTGCCAGCTCACCACCAGCGGGGGGGCCGTCGGAGACCCAGTACTTC.